This T cell receptor beta chain was found in a study of CD8+ T cells in alopecia areata. At the level of the study: Each day, treated patients took oral tofacitinib twice, at 5 to 10 mg per dose.

cDNA reverse transcribed from extracted RNA served as the sequencing template. Only in-frame clones appear in the TCRdb table, and some are missing; sequencing was by immunoSEQ multiplex PCR. This sample has around 140,000 clones, with roughly 50% found just once. Regarding treatment: oral pan-JAK inhibitor, 5-10 mg twice daily. Trimming stripped 0 bases from V and 4 bases from J, with 16 bases between. The CDR3 contains 16 residues. Germline CDR1 and CDR2: SGDLS and YYNGEE. The receptor was isolated from a human donor with alopecia areata. This chain connects TRBV9 to TRBJ1-2; D is unclear. This material consisted of CD8+ T cells sorted from blood, taken at week 4, from a patient treated with tofacitinib. The CDR3 coding sequence is TGTGCCAGCAGCGTAGGAACAACCCAAACCTTCTATGGCTACACCTTC. Translating it yields CASSVGTTQTFYGYTF.